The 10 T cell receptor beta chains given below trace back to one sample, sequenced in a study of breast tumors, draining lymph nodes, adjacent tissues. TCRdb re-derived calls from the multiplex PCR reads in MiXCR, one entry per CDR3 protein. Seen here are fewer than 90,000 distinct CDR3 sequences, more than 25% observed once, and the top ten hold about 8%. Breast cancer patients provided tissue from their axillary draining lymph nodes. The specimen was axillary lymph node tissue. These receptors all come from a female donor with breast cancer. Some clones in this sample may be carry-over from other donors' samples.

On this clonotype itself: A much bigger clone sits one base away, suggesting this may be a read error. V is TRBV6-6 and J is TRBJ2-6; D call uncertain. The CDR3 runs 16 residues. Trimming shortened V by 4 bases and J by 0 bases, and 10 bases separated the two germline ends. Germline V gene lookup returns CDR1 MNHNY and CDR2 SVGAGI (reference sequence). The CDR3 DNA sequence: TGTGCCAGCAGTTCCTCACTAAACTCTGGGGCCAACGTCCTGACTTTC. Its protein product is CASSSSLNSGANVLTF.

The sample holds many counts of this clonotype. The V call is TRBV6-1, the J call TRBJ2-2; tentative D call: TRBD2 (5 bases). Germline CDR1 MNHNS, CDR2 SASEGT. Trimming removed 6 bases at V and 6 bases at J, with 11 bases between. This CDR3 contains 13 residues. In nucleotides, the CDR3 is TGTGCCAGCAGAGCTAGCAACTCCGGGGAGCTGTTTTTT. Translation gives CASRASNSGELFF.

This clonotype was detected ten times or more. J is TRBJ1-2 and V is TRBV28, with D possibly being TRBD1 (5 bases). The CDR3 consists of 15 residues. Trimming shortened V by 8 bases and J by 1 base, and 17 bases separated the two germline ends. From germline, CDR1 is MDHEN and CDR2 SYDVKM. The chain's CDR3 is CASGEVGANNYGYTF. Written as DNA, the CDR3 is TGTGCCAGCGGAGAAGTTGGGGCCAATAACTATGGCTACACCTTC.

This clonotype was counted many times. CDR3 region: CASSLEGALYEQYF. CDR3 sequence (DNA): TGTGCCAGCAGCTTAGAGGGGGCCCTGTACGAGCAGTACTTC. This rearrangement joins TRBV7-8 to TRBJ2-7; 7 bases map to TRBD1. V lost 1 base to trimming and J lost 4 bases; unmatched junction nucleotides: 4. This CDR3 comprises 14 residues. Germline CDR1 SGHVS, CDR2 FQNEAQ.

The CDR3 sequence: CASSSGVSGYTF. CDR3 in DNA: TGTGCCAGCTCATCGGGAGTGAGTGGCTACACCTTC. The rearrangement joins TRBV7-9 to TRBJ1-2; D is undetermined. In germline, CDR1 is SEHNR, CDR2 FQNEAQ (reference sequence). The CDR3 contains 12 residues. Trimming shortened V by 8 bases and J by 7 bases, and 14 bases separated the two germline ends.

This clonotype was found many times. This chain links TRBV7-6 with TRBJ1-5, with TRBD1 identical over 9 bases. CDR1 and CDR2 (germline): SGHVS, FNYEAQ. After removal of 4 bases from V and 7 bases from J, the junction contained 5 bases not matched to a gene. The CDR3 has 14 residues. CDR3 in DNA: TGTGCCAGCAGCTCCCGACAGGGGGGACAGCCCCAGCATTTT. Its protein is CASSSRQGGQPQHF.

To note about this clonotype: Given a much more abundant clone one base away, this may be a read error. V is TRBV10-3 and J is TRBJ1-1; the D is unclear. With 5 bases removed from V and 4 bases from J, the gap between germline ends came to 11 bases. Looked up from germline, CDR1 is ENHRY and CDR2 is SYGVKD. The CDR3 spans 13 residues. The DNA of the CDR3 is TGTGCCATCAGTCTGACATTGGGCACTGAAGCTTTCTTT. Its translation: CAISLTLGTEAFF.

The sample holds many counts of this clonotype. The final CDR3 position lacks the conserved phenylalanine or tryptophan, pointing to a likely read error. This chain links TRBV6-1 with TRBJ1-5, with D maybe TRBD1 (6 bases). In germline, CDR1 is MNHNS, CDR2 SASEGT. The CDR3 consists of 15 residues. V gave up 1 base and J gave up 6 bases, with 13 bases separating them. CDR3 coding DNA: TGTGCCAGCAGTGAAGTAGGGGGGGCGGCTCAGCCCCAGCATCTT. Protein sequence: CASSEVGGAAQPQHL.

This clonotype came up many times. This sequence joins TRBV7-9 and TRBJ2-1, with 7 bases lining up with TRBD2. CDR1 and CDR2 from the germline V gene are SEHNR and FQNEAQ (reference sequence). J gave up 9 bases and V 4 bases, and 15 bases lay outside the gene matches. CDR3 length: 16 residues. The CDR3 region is CASSSTGLAGAREQFF. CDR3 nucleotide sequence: TGTGCCAGCAGCTCTACCGGACTGGCGGGAGCGCGTGAGCAGTTCTTC.

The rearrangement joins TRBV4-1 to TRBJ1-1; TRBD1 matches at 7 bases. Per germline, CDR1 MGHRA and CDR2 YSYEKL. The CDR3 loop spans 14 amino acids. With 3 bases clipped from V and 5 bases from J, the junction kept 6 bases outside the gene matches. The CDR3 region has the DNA TGCGCCAGCAGCCAGCGGCCAGGGGGAACTGAAGCTTTCTTT. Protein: CASSQRPGGTEAFF.